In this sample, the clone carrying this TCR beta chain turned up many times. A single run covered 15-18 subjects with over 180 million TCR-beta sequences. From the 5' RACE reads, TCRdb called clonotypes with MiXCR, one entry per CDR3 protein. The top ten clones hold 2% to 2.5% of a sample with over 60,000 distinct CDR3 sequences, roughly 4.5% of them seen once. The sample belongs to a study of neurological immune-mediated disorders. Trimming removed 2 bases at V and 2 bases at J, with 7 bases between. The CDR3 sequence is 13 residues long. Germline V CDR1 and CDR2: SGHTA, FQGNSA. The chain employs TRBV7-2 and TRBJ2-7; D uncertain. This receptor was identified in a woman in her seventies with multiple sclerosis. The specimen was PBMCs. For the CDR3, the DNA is TGTGCCAGCAGCTTACCAGACGCCTACGAGCAGTACTTC. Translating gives CASSLPDAYEQYF.